The 20 T cell receptor beta chains listed next were all sequenced from one sample in a study of chemoradiotherapy in HPV16-positive cancers. Profiled with immunoSEQ multiplex PCR; TCRdb holds only in-frame clones, not every one. The table includes 14,000 or so clones, roughly 89% detected once. The input for sequencing was tumor tissue, taken from a patient who underwent chemoradiotherapy. The receptors shown here come from a human donor with HPV-associated anogenital cancer.

This clone was seen a few times. V usage is TRBV5-1 and J usage is TRBJ1-1; no firm D call. Looked up from germline, CDR1 is SGHRS and CDR2 is YFSETQ. The V gene lost 2 bases and the J gene lost 5 bases, with 16 bases spanning the gap. The CDR3 is 15 residues long. The chain's CDR3 is CASSLSSNRGTEAFF. In DNA, the CDR3 is TGCGCCAGCAGCTTATCGTCTAATCGGGGTACTGAAGCTTTCTTT.

The chain employs TRBV27 and TRBJ2-7, with D tentatively TRBD2 (6 bases). Trimming left V 3 bases short and J 6 bases short, with 6 bases between. CDR1 and CDR2 from the germline V gene are MNHEY and SMNVEV (reference sequence). The CDR3 contains 11 residues. The DNA for the CDR3 is TGTGCCAGCAGTTTGGGGGGCGAGCAGTACTTC. This gives the protein CASSLGGEQYF.

V is TRBV18 and J is TRBJ2-7, with 7 nucleotides matching TRBD1. Germline CDR1 reads KGHSH; CDR2 reads LQKENI. CDR3 length: 13 amino acids. After removal of 6 bases from V and 2 bases from J, the junction contained 4 bases not matched to a gene. CDR3 residues: CASSRTGTYEQYF. The CDR3 nucleotides are TGTGCCAGCTCCCGGACAGGTACCTACGAGCAGTACTTC.

This clone was counted between two and nine times. The CDR3 reads CASTRLGGNYGYTF. CDR3 bases: TGTGCCAGCACCCGACTCGGGGGCAACTATGGCTACACCTTC. The V call is TRBV6-5, the J call TRBJ1-2; weak D call: TRBD1 (6 bases). The CDR3 loop spans 14 amino acids. Between the trimmed V and J ends, which lost 7 bases and 2 bases, there was a span of 14 bases. CDR1 is MNHEY, CDR2 SVGAGI, per germline.

The chain joins TRBV29-1 to TRBJ1-1; D not certain. The CDR3 runs 14 residues. V shed 4 bases and J shed 0 bases, with 12 bases lying between them. CDR1 and CDR2 (germline): SQVTM, ANQGSEA. The CDR3 loop reads CSVVDPGMNTEAFF. The CDR3 region has the DNA TGCAGCGTTGTGGATCCGGGCATGAACACTGAAGCTTTCTTT.

The chain joins TRBV29-1 to TRBJ2-5, with D maybe TRBD1 (6 bases). The CDR3 is made up of 14 amino acids. Germline V lookup: CDR1 SQVTM, CDR2 ANQGSEA. Deletions cut 1 base from V and 9 bases from J, with 18 bases between. Here the CDR3 DNA reads TGCAGCGTTGAAGCCCGGGCAGGGGATGGGCCCCAGTACTTC. This codes for CSVEARAGDGPQYF.

The chain's CDR3 is CASSPSTGVDQPQHF. CDR3 nucleotide sequence: TGTGCCAGCAGCCCGAGCACGGGGGTCGATCAGCCCCAGCATTTT. The chain has TRBV11-2 and TRBJ1-5, with a possible D match to TRBD1 (5 bases). Trimming stripped 5 bases from V and 5 bases from J, with 16 bases between. Germline CDR1 SGHAT, CDR2 FQNNGV. This CDR3 has 15 amino acids.

The genes are TRBV2 and TRBJ2-3; 8 nucleotides agree with TRBD1. V lost 6 bases and J lost 0; bases outside the gene matches: 5. Per the germline V gene, CDR1 is SNHLY and CDR2 is FYNNEI. The CDR3 length is 15 residues. The CDR3 loop reads CASRQGADSTDTQYF. CDR3 DNA: TGTGCCAGCAGGCAGGGGGCAGACAGCACAGATACGCAGTATTTT.

The CDR3 is CASSLPRPGAQYF. The CDR3, as DNA: TGTGCCAGCAGCCTACCCCGGCCGGGGGCCCAGTACTTC. The chain has TRBV4-2 and TRBJ2-5; a weak D match, TRBD2 (6 bases). Germline V gene data show CDR1 as LGHNA and CDR2 as YNFKEQ. The V and J ends lost 4 bases and 9 bases respectively, with 15 bases between them. This CDR3 comprises 13 residues.

The chain recombines TRBV10-2 with TRBJ1-2; a weak D match, TRBD1 (6 bases). V lost 3 bases, J lost 8 bases, and 13 bases lay in between. This CDR3 comprises 13 residues. Germline V gene sequence: CDR1 WSHSY, CDR2 SAAADI. The CDR3, as DNA: TGCGCCAGCAGTGACACCAGGGGAAACGGCTACACCTTC. The encoded protein is CASSDTRGNGYTF.

This clone was seen a single time. This chain links TRBV30 with TRBJ2-1; D unresolved. Germline V CDR1 and CDR2: GTSNPN, SVGIG (reference sequence). The CDR3 has 13 residues. The V end was cut by 2 bases, the J end by 9 bases, with 14 bases between. CDR3 nucleotide sequence: TGTGCCTGGAGTCAACAGTCCATTAGTGAGCAGTTCTTC. This encodes CAWSQQSISEQFF. The full variable domain, with the rest looked up from reference TRBV30 and TRBJ2-1, is SQTIHQWPATLVQPVGSPLSLECTVEGTSNPNLYWYRQAAGRGLQLLFYSVGIGQISSEVPQNLSASRPQDRQFILSSKKLLLSDSGFYLCAWSQQSISEQFFGPGTRLTVL.

J is TRBJ1-5 and V is TRBV9, with D possibly being TRBD1 (5 bases). V dropped 3 bases and J dropped 4 bases, with 14 bases sitting between them. CDR3 size: 15 residues. CDR1 is SGDLS, CDR2 YYNGEE, per germline. This CDR3 reads CASSAGDGLNQPQHF. In DNA form, the CDR3 reads TGTGCCAGCAGCGCTGGGGACGGCCTAAATCAGCCCCAGCATTTT.

This clone was seen just once. The chain links TRBV9 to TRBJ2-7, with D possibly being TRBD2 (6 bases). V was cut by 0 bases and J by 4 bases, with 14 bases left in between. Germline V gene lookup returns CDR1 SGDLS and CDR2 YYNGEE. This CDR3 has 15 amino acids. CDR3 amino acids: CASSVVPGEGYEQYF. The CDR3 DNA follows: TGTGCCAGCAGCGTAGTTCCGGGAGAAGGATACGAGCAGTACTTC.

The chain employs TRBV10-1 and TRBJ2-7, with 7 bases identical to TRBD2. There are 19 residues in the CDR3. Germline lookup yields CDR1 WNHNN and CDR2 SYGVQD (reference sequence). Germline trimming cut 5 bases from V and 2 bases from J; bases unmatched to any gene: 21. The CDR3: CASSPGLGEGKRETYEQYF. DNA for the CDR3: TGCGCCAGCAGTCCGGGACTGGGGGAGGGGAAGCGGGAAACCTACGAGCAGTACTTC.

This clone occurred a few times. This chain uses TRBV5-1 with TRBJ1-5; no reliable D call. CDR3 length: 13 residues. Trimming removed 0 bases at V and 11 bases at J, with 12 bases between. Germline CDR1 and CDR2: SGHRS and YFSETQ. This chain's CDR3 is CASSLGPSATQHF. The CDR3 DNA reads TGCGCCAGCAGCTTGGGACCGTCAGCGACCCAGCATTTT. The full variable domain, its missing parts supplied by reference TRBV5-1 and TRBJ1-5, is KAGVTQTPRYLIKTRGQQVTLSCSPISGHRSVSWYQQTPGQGLQFLFEYFSETQRNKGNFPGRFSGRQFSNSRSEMNVSTLELGDSALYLCASSLGPSATQHFGDGTRLSIL.

This clone was observed a handful of times. The sample carries other DNA sequences with the same CDR3. The chain recombines TRBV6-5 with TRBJ1-1; D is uncertain. The length of the CDR3 is 14 residues. The ends were cut back, 1 base at V and 2 bases at J, with 8 bases in the middle. Germline V gene data show CDR1 as MNHEY and CDR2 as SVGAGI. CDR3 bases: TGTGCCAGCAGTTACTGGGGATCCAACACTGAAGCTTTCTTT. It encodes CASSYWGSNTEAFF.

This clone has a handful of counts. V and J are TRBV5-6 and TRBJ1-2, with TRBD1 matching over 9 bases. CDR1 is SGHDT and CDR2 is YYEEEE in the germline V gene. There are 13 residues in the CDR3. Trimming removed 4 bases from V and 12 bases from J; junction bases left unmatched: 10. The CDR3 loop reads CASSTLDRGGDTF. For the CDR3, the DNA is TGTGCCAGCAGCACGTTGGACAGGGGTGGGGACACCTTC.

The rearrangement joins TRBV18 to TRBJ1-1, with TRBD1 matching over 8 bases. The CDR3 has 15 residues. The germline CDR1 and CDR2 sequences are KGHSH and LQKENI. Unmatched junction bases numbered 11, after V lost 10 bases and J lost 1 base. The CDR3 bases are TGTGCCAACTCCTTTGTGACAGGGGCGAACACTGAAGCTTTCTTT. Encoded protein: CANSFVTGANTEAFF.

This clone appeared once. The chain combines TRBV6-5 with TRBJ1-1; D is possibly TRBD1 (5 bases). Trimming took 2 bases from V and 5 from J, leaving 9 bases between them. Germline V gives CDR1 MNHEY, CDR2 SVGAGI. The CDR3 sequence is 13 residues long. The CDR3 region is CASSYGEGTEAFF. The CDR3, as DNA: TGTGCCAGCAGTTACGGGGAGGGGACTGAAGCTTTCTTT.

The chain uses TRBV6-5 and TRBJ1-1; unclear D gene. The CDR3 totals 14 residues. V lost 1 base and J lost 3, with 9 bases in between. The germline gives CDR1 MNHEY, CDR2 SVGAGI. CDR3 amino acids: CASSYWGGHTEAFF. The DNA of the CDR3 is TGTGCCAGCAGTTACTGGGGAGGGCACACTGAAGCTTTCTTT.